This record covers a single TCR beta chain. Its specificity is not known. The CDR3 length is 13 residues. V gave up 8 bases and J gave up 7 bases; unmatched junction bases: 8. The data were obtained in a study of T cell responses to AZD1222 COVID-19 vaccine. The assay was immunoSEQ multiplex PCR, and TCRdb's table has in-frame clones only and misses some. The top ten clones hold approximately 17% of a sample with some 150,000 clones, more than 75% of them seen once. Study-level points and caveats: Seropositive status at baseline applied to only a handful of AZD1222 recipients. Females made up more of the donors, who were largely white British, and clonal diversity may have come out too low. Sampling captured repertoires only after the peak T cell response. With two AZD1222 doses given, Spike-specific TCR breadth and depth both rose.

The chain is built from TRBV12-3 or TRBV12-4 and TRBJ1-1, with 9 nucleotides matching TRBD1. The source of this sequence is an adult in good health. This specimen consisted of peripheral blood, obtained on day 0 of AZD1222 vaccination. The CDR3 coding sequence is TGTGCCAGCTGGGACAGGGTTTACCGTGAAGCTTTCTTT. It specifies CASWDRVYREAFF.